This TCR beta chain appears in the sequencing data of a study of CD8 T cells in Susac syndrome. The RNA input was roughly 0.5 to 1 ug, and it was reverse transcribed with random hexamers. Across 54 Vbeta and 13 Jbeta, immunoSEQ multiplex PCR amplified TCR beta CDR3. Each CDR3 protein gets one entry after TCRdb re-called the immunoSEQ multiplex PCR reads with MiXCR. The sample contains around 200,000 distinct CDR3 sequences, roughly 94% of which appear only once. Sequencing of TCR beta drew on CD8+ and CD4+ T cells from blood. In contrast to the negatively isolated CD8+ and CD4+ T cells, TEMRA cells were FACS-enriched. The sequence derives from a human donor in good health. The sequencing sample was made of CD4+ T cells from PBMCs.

The CDR3 reads CASSWASDGEQFF. In nucleotides, the CDR3 is TGTGCCAGCAGCTGGGCCTCGGATGGTGAGCAGTTCTTC. V and J are TRBV11-2 and TRBJ2-1; D is unresolved. The CDR3 length is 13 residues. Trimming left V 4 bases short and J 9 bases short, with 13 bases between. Germline lookup yields CDR1 SGHAT and CDR2 FQNNGV.